The clone carrying this T cell receptor (beta chain) was seen repeatedly, ten times or more. What it binds is not known. This entry belongs to a study of early T cells in non-severe SARS-CoV-2 infection. Broader study findings: VDJdb-based annotation leaned toward anti-spike CD8 responses and missed private and CD4 specificities.

Using its own MiXCR run on the 5' RACE reads, TCRdb lists one record per CDR3 protein. The sample has roughly 30,000 distinct CDR3 sequences, over 6.5% seen once. Germline CDR1 and CDR2: MNHEY and SVGAGI. V was pared by 6 bases and J by 14 bases, with 19 bases of the junction left unmatched. The CDR3 extends over 16 amino acids. This clonotype was obtained from an adult who was a healthcare worker with PCR-confirmed SARS-CoV-2 infection or an uninfected control (not recorded which). The chain joins TRBV6-5 to TRBJ2-1; the match to TRBD2 covers 10 bases. Sequencing was done on a sample of whole blood. CDR3 protein: CASSRLGLAGVTAEFF. The CDR3 region has the DNA TGTGCCAGCAGCCGGCTAGGGCTAGCGGGAGTTACGGCGGAGTTCTTC.